This TCR beta chain is drawn from a study of blood T cell repertoires in COVID-19. This table comes from immunoSEQ multiplex PCR, and its TCRdb copy is limited to in-frame clones, with some not included. The repertoire holds 150,000 to 250,000 clones, with roughly 94% as singletons. Source material: peripheral blood. The clonotype was recovered from a young man with COVID-19, enrolled during active disease.

The CDR3 here is CASSGGLFTGGQPQHF. The CDR3 bases are TGTGCCAGCAGTGGGGGTTTGTTTACGGGGGGTCAGCCCCAGCATTTT. V usage is TRBV6-1 and J usage is TRBJ1-5; a possible D gene is TRBD1 (5 bases). Germline values: CDR1 MNHNS, CDR2 SASEGT. The V end lost 4 bases, the J end lost 6 bases, and 19 bases lay between the germline ends. The CDR3 length is 16 residues.